This is a list of T cell receptor beta chains from one sample in a study of OX40 agonist ivuxolimab in advanced cancers. The repertoire was sequenced with immunoSEQ multiplex PCR; TCRdb's copy has only in-frame clones and lacks some. The sample includes about 49,000 clones, about 88% of them seen just once. The source material was CD4+ or CD8+ T cells sorted from blood, sampled in a trial of the OX40 agonist ivuxolimab. All receptors come from an adult with an advanced solid tumor such as melanoma, head and neck, liver or kidney cancer. Each CDR3 is given with its conserved first and last residue. D genes are given only for firm matches.

TRBD2	TRBV27	TRBJ2-7	CASRKTSEKRNEQYF	TGTGCCAGCAGAAAGACTAGCGAGAAAAGGAACGAGCAGTACTTC
TRBD1	TRBV19	TRBJ1-1	CASSMTGRDTEAFF	TGTGCCAGTAGTATGACAGGGCGGGACACTGAAGCTTTCTTT
-	TRBV7-8	TRBJ1-1	CASSSSGAGLGTEAFF	TGTGCCAGCAGCTCTTCAGGGGCAGGGTTGGGCACTGAAGCTTTCTTT
-	TRBV5-6	TRBJ1-2	CASSAGRIYGYTF	TGTGCCAGCAGCGCGGGACGGATCTATGGCTACACCTTC
TRBD1	TRBV29-1	TRBJ2-7	CSVGRGPQYEQYF	TGCAGCGTTGGCAGGGGGCCCCAGTACGAGCAGTACTTC
-	TRBV28	TRBJ2-7	CASSPVVGNYEQYF	TGTGCCAGCAGTCCCGTTGTCGGAAACTACGAGCAGTACTTC
-	TRBV7-2	TRBJ2-7	CASSFTREVHEQYF	TGTGCCAGCAGCTTCACTAGGGAGGTCCACGAGCAGTACTTC
-	TRBV5-6	TRBJ1-4	CASSGPPTNEKLFF	TGTGCCAGCAGCGGGCCTCCAACTAATGAAAAACTGTTTTTT
-	TRBV5-1	TRBJ2-5	CASSFSETQYF	TGCGCCAGCAGCTTTTCAGAGACCCAGTACTTC
-	TRBV5-1	TRBJ2-3	CASSLGQRNTDTQYF	TGCGCCAGCAGCTTGGGCCAGAGAAACACAGATACGCAGTATTTT
-	TRBV15	TRBJ2-3	CATSRYTDTQYF	TGTGCCACCAGCAGATACACAGATACGCAGTATTTT
-	TRBV10-3	TRBJ2-5	CAIRDQETQYF	TGTGCCATCAGAGATCAAGAGACCCAGTACTTC
-	TRBV30	TRBJ2-5	CAWSGRGGETQYF	TGTGCCTGGAGTGGCCGCGGAGGGGAGACCCAGTACTTC
TRBD1	TRBV7-2	TRBJ2-4	CASSLEGTVKNIQYF	TGTGCCAGCAGCTTAGAAGGGACAGTGAAAAACATTCAGTACTTC
-	TRBV28	TRBJ2-7	CASSLVGYEQYF	TGTGCCAGCAGTTTAGTGGGATACGAGCAGTACTTC
-	TRBV27	TRBJ2-7	CATALSGTGPYEQYF	TGTGCCACCGCCTTGTCCGGCACAGGTCCCTACGAGCAGTACTTC
TRBD1	TRBV4-3	TRBJ1-3	CASSQVYRDRGFLLTGNTIYF	TGCGCCAGCAGCCAAGTTTACCGGGACAGGGGGTTCCTATTAACTGGAAACACCATATATTTT
TRBD2	TRBV27	TRBJ2-1	CASSLWAGVPYNEQFF	TGTGCCAGCAGTTTATGGGCGGGAGTCCCTTACAATGAGCAGTTCTTC
TRBD1	TRBV2	TRBJ1-5	CASRLGDSFNQPQHF	TGTGCCAGCAGATTAGGGGACAGTTTCAATCAGCCCCAGCATTTT
-	TRBV7-9	TRBJ1-4	CASSLAGGGANEKLFF	TGTGCCAGCAGCTTAGCGGGCGGGGGCGCTAATGAAAAACTGTTTTTT
-	TRBV7-3	TRBJ2-6	CASRSQGIGANVLTF	TGTGCCAGCAGGTCCCAGGGTATCGGGGCCAACGTCCTGACTTTC
TRBD2	TRBV6-5	TRBJ2-1	CASSSAGGHYNEQFF	TGTGCCAGCAGTTCCGCGGGAGGGCATTACAATGAGCAGTTCTTC
-	TRBV28	TRBJ1-2	CASRTNFGYGYTF	TGTGCCAGCAGGACGAACTTTGGCTATGGCTACACCTTC
TRBD2	TRBV5-1	TRBJ2-3	CASSPGLGSYGTDTQYF	TGCGCCAGCAGCCCGGGACTAGGGTCCTATGGCACAGATACGCAGTATTTT
-	TRBV11-1	TRBJ2-1	CASSSTTQGRSYNEQFF	TGTGCCAGCAGCTCGACGACCCAGGGACGGTCCTACAATGAGCAGTTCTTC
TRBD1	TRBV12-5	TRBJ2-5	CASASTGPRGETQYF	TGTGCTAGTGCCTCGACAGGGCCGAGGGGGGAGACCCAGTACTTC
TRBD2	TRBV7-3	TRBJ2-5	CASSQNPGGETQYF	TGTGCCAGCAGTCAAAACCCGGGAGGAGAGACCCAGTACTTC
TRBD2	TRBV5-1	TRBJ2-3	CASSFRGLAGGPDTQYF	TGCGCCAGCAGCTTCAGAGGACTAGCGGGAGGGCCAGATACGCAGTATTTT
-	TRBV7-2	TRBJ2-1	CASSLGSASYNEQFF	TGTGCCAGCAGCTTAGGTAGCGCCTCCTACAATGAGCAGTTCTTC
TRBD1	TRBV19	TRBJ1-1	CASTLDRGLNTEAFF	TGTGCCAGTACCCTGGACAGGGGGTTGAACACTGAAGCTTTCTTT
TRBD1	TRBV13	TRBJ2-7	CASSTRRDRVTGEQYF	TGTGCCAGCAGCACCCGCCGGGACAGGGTAACGGGTGAGCAGTACTTC
-	TRBV5-1	TRBJ2-7	CASSLGDLGIDEQYF	TGCGCCAGCAGCTTGGGAGATCTAGGAATTGACGAGCAGTACTTC